The T cell receptor beta chain under discussion was sequenced for a study of T cells after somatic rescue of genetic block. The method was immunoSEQ multiplex PCR; TCRdb's version includes in-frame clones alone and lacks a portion of them. The table has tens of thousands of clones, less than 95% seen once. V lost 9 bases and J lost 4, with 18 bases in between. The length of the CDR3 is 14 residues. The V gene's germline CDR1 is LGHNT and CDR2 FRNRAP. This sequence originates from a man aged 35-49 years. The V gene is TRBV12-5, the J gene TRBJ1-2; D not resolved. Sequencing was done on a sample of peripheral blood mononuclear cells (PBMCs). CDR3 coding DNA: TGTGCTAGCACATCGTCCGGAGGGAGCTATGGCTACACCTTC. Its translation: CASTSSGGSYGYTF. The whole variable domain, filled in from reference TRBV12-5 and TRBJ1-2, reads DARVTQTPRHKVTEMGQEVTMRCQPILGHNTVFWYRQTMMQGLELLAYFRNRAPLDDSGMPKDRFSAEMPDATLATLKIQPSEPRDSAVYFCASTSSGGSYGYTFGSGTRLTVV.